This entry lists 13 T cell receptor beta chains sequenced from one sample in a study of CD8+ T cells in alopecia areata. Extraction of RNA preceded its reverse transcription into cDNA, which served as the sequencing template. Clones were read by immunoSEQ multiplex PCR, and TCRdb kept only the in-frame ones, dropping some. The sample contains about 140,000 clones, approximately 80% of which appear only once. The treatment denotes: oral pan-JAK inhibitor, 5-10 mg twice daily. Here the sequenced sample was CD8+ T cells sorted from blood, taken at week 4, from a patient treated with tofacitinib. Source of these receptors: a human donor with alopecia areata.

J is TRBJ2-5 and V is TRBV7-9; D tentatively fits TRBD1 or TRBD2 (5 bases each). Germline lookup yields CDR1 SEHNR and CDR2 FQNEAQ (reference sequence). V gave up 7 bases and J gave up 1 base, with 16 bases separating them. The CDR3 is 15 amino acids. The CDR3, as DNA: TGTGCCAGCACCCCCCCCTGGGGGACCCAAGAGACCCAGTACTTC. Encoded protein: CASTPPWGTQETQYF. Drawing the rest from reference TRBV7-9 and TRBJ2-5, the complete variable domain is DTGVSQNPRHKITKRGQNVTFRCDPISEHNRLYWYRQTLGQGPEFLTYFQNEAQLEKSRLLSDRFSAERPKGSFSTLEIQRTEQGDSAMYLCASTPPWGTQETQYFGPGTRLLVL.

The chain carries TRBV7-2 and TRBJ2-1, with D perhaps being TRBD1 or TRBD2 (5 bases each). Trimming removed 8 bases from V and 4 bases from J, with 15 bases in between. Germline CDR1 is SGHTA and CDR2 is FQGNSA. This CDR3 is built from 14 residues. The CDR3 reads CASLEGRLYNEQFF. Here the CDR3 DNA reads TGTGCCAGCCTTGAGGGGCGCTTGTACAATGAGCAGTTCTTC.

V usage is TRBV4-3 and J usage is TRBJ2-7, with 7 positions matching TRBD2. CDR1 and CDR2 from the germline V gene are LGHNA and YSLEER. The CDR3 is 15 amino acids. V gave up 4 bases and J gave up 4 bases; unmatched junction bases: 10. Here the CDR3 reads CASSPDVGGLYEQYF. CDR3 bases: TGCGCCAGCAGCCCAGACGTGGGGGGGTTGTACGAGCAGTACTTC.

This clone is a singleton in its sample. This chain links TRBV7-9 with TRBJ2-2; 8 nucleotides align to TRBD1. Germline V CDR1 and CDR2: SEHNR, FQNEAQ (reference sequence). V dropped 2 bases and J dropped 7; count of bases not matched to a gene: 12. The CDR3 is 17 amino acids. This chain's CDR3 is CASSLNLPGQASGELFF. The DNA of the CDR3 is TGTGCCAGCAGCTTAAATTTGCCGGGACAGGCAAGCGGGGAGCTGTTTTTT.

This clone was detected only once. The chain joins TRBV7-8 to TRBJ2-7; TRBD2 aligns across 8 bases. There are 15 residues in the CDR3. After removal of 1 base from V and 4 bases from J, the junction contained 6 bases not matched to a gene. Germline CDR1 and CDR2: SGHVS and FQNEAQ. CDR3: CASSLVAGGSYEQYF. As DNA, the CDR3 is TGTGCCAGCAGCTTAGTGGCGGGGGGCTCGTACGAGCAGTACTTC.

V and J are TRBV15 and TRBJ2-5, with D possibly being TRBD1 or TRBD2 (5 bases each). The CDR3 has 15 amino acids. Trimming pared 2 bases from V and 1 base from J, leaving 11 bases between. The V gene's germline CDR1 is LNHNV and CDR2 YYDKDF (reference sequence). The CDR3 reads CATSRTRDRQETQYF. CDR3 in DNA: TGTGCCACCAGCAGAACCCGGGACCGCCAAGAGACCCAGTACTTC.

CDR3 bases: TGTGCCAGCAGTTCTGACAGGGGGAGCAATCAGCCCCAGCATTTT. This codes for CASSSDRGSNQPQHF. The rearrangement uses TRBV6-5 and TRBJ1-5; 9 bases map to TRBD1. CDR3 length: 15 amino acids. Unmatched junction bases numbered 2, after V lost 4 bases and J lost 1 base. Germline CDR1 is MNHEY and CDR2 is SVGAGI.

This clone has more than one count but fewer than ten. The gene calls are TRBV23-1 and TRBJ2-5, with D possibly matching TRBD1 (5 bases). TRBV23-1 is an open reading frame, and its role is uncertain. V was shortened by 0 bases and J by 0 bases, with 11 bases between the two germline ends. There are 16 residues in the CDR3. CDR3 nucleotide sequence: TGCGCCAGCAGTCAATCTGACAGACCGTACCAAGAGACCCAGTACTTC. Protein: CASSQSDRPYQETQYF.

The CDR3 DNA sequence: TGTGCCAGTAGTCCCCCGGATAGGGCGGAGACCCAGTACTTC. It encodes CASSPPDRAETQYF. This chain links TRBV19 with TRBJ2-5; D is unclear. Germline values: CDR1 LNHDA, CDR2 SQIVND (reference sequence). Trimming cost V 5 bases and J 5 bases, with 15 bases left between them. The CDR3 has 14 residues.

This chain joins TRBV7-9 and TRBJ2-3; TRBD1 or TRBD2 may be the D gene (5 bases each). The germline V and J ends were trimmed by 3 bases and 2 bases, with 12 bases remaining between them. Per germline, CDR1 SEHNR and CDR2 FQNEAQ (reference sequence). This CDR3 is 15 amino acids long. In nucleotides, the CDR3 is TGTGCCAGCAGCTTGATGGGGGTGGACACAGATACGCAGTATTTT. Its translation is CASSLMGVDTDTQYF.

This chain connects TRBV11-2 to TRBJ1-1; D remains unclear. Per the germline V gene, CDR1 is SGHAT and CDR2 is FQNNGV. V dropped 0 bases and J dropped 0 bases, with 2 bases sitting between them. This CDR3 has 13 residues. The CDR3 region is CASSLDVNTEAFF. The CDR3 DNA reads TGTGCCAGCAGCTTAGACGTGAACACTGAAGCTTTCTTT.

The rearrangement links TRBV2 to TRBJ2-1, with D unresolved. The CDR3 extends over 11 amino acids. With 10 bases removed from V and 7 bases from J, the gap between germline ends came to 11 bases. The germline V gene encodes CDR1 SNHLY and CDR2 FYNNEI. The DNA for the CDR3 is TGTGCCACCGGGCGCGGAAATGAGCAGTTCTTC. Translated: CATGRGNEQFF.

The CDR3: CSVGGARASQETQYF. The CDR3 region has the DNA TGCAGCGTTGGGGGGGCCCGGGCCTCCCAAGAGACCCAGTACTTC. The chain employs TRBV29-1 and TRBJ2-5; D tentatively fits TRBD1 or TRBD2 (6 bases each). Germline V gives CDR1 SQVTM, CDR2 ANQGSEA. V gave up 4 bases and J gave up 1 base, with 16 bases separating them. This CDR3 contains 15 residues.